This T cell receptor (beta chain) stems from a study of shared clonotypes between healthy human individuals. Whole-study context: Samples came from two female and a few male donors aged 18 to 49. Each donor contributed plates that comprised three CD4 naive, three CD4 memory, two CD8 naive and one CD8 memory.

Study-wide points: Memory subsets generally showed lower estimated richness than naive subsets.

Investigators spread the genomic DNA of each subset evenly over several immunoSEQ plates. The method was immunoSEQ multiplex PCR; TCRdb's version includes in-frame clones alone and lacks a portion of them. The profile covers about 2.1 million clones, with 90% to 95% appearing a single time and approximately 1.7% taken by the ten largest. CDR1 and CDR2 (germline): SEHNR, FQNEAQ (reference sequence). With 5 bases removed from V and 6 bases from J, the gap between germline ends came to 10 bases. The CDR3 length is 12 residues. Comments on this clone: Its antigen is undetermined.

Positive CCR7 selection of CD45RO-negative cells yielded the naive CD8 cells, and terminally differentiated effector memory CD45RA+ cells were excluded. The specimen was naive CD8+ T cells from PBMCs. The chain links TRBV7-9 to TRBJ1-1; D ambiguous. The sequence came from a man aged 18 to 29 in good health. Some clones in this sample may be carry-over from other donors' samples. CDR3 DNA sequence: TGTGCCAGCAGCACTTGGACGGCTGAAGCTTTCTTT. This encodes CASSTWTAEAFF.